The next 28 T cell receptor beta chains were all read from a single sample in a study of blood T cell repertoires in COVID-19. The protocol was immunoSEQ multiplex PCR, while the TCRdb copy is restricted to in-frame clones and leaves out a portion. The table records some 28,000 clones, roughly 79% of them present only once. Sequencing input: peripheral blood. All receptors derive from a man in his 70s with acute or convalescent COVID-19.

The rearrangement joins TRBV21-1 to TRBJ2-2; the table's D call, TRBD2, was not checked against the DNA. TRBV21-1 is an annotated pseudogene. The CDR3 consists of 16 residues. The CDR3 sequence: CASTNGVGPNTGELFF. In DNA, the CDR3 is TGTGCCAGCACGAACGGGGTCGGACCGAACACCGGGGAGCTGTTTTTT.

The chain links TRBV19 to TRBJ1-5, with TRBD1 as a possible D gene (6 bases). V dropped 6 bases and J dropped 4 bases, with 13 bases sitting between them. CDR1 is LNHDA and CDR2 is SQIVND in the germline V gene (reference sequence). The CDR3 contains 14 residues. CDR3 DNA: TGTGCCAGTAGCCACCTAACAGGGAATCAGCCCCAGCATTTT. It yields the protein CASSHLTGNQPQHF.

Within the sample, this clone is medium-sized. The chain is built from TRBV5-6 and TRBJ2-7; 16 nucleotides align to TRBD2. The CDR3 loop spans 15 amino acids. CDR1 and CDR2 from the germline V gene are SGHDT and YYEEEE. Unmatched junction bases numbered 1, after V lost 3 bases and J lost 4 bases. CDR3 loop: CASSSGLAGGYEQYF. CDR3 sequence (DNA): TGTGCCAGCAGCTCGGGACTAGCGGGAGGGTACGAGCAGTACTTC.

The V gene is TRBV5-4, the J gene TRBJ1-4; D perhaps matches TRBD1 (6 bases). The CDR3 is 15 amino acids. In germline, CDR1 is SGHNT, CDR2 YYREEE (reference sequence). The V gene lost 2 bases and the J gene lost 6 bases, with 14 bases spanning the gap. The CDR3 here is CASSFSGAGDEKLFF. In nucleotides, the CDR3 is TGTGCCAGCAGCTTCTCAGGGGCTGGGGATGAAAAACTGTTTTTT.

This clone was detected once. The rearrangement joins TRBV6-5 to TRBJ2-1, with D maybe TRBD1 (5 bases). The ends were cut back, 5 bases at V and 5 bases at J, with 10 bases in the middle. Germline lookup yields CDR1 MNHEY and CDR2 SVGAGI. There are 13 residues in the CDR3. The CDR3 here is CASSPDINNEQFF. CDR3 in DNA: TGTGCCAGCAGTCCGGACATAAACAATGAGCAGTTCTTC.

The chain couples TRBV6-5 to TRBJ2-7, with 7 bases lining up with TRBD1. The V and J ends lost 2 bases and 0 bases, in that order; junction bases with no gene match: 4. This CDR3 has 15 amino acids. Germline-derived CDR1 and CDR2 are MNHEY and SVGAGI. DNA for the CDR3: TGTGCCAGCAGTTACACGGACAGGACCTCCTACGAGCAGTACTTC. It specifies CASSYTDRTSYEQYF.

This chain connects TRBV19 to TRBJ2-2; D gene uncertain. The CDR3 length is 13 residues. Looked up from germline, CDR1 is LNHDA and CDR2 is SQIVND (reference sequence). The V end lost 10 bases, the J end lost 5 bases, and 14 bases lay between the germline ends. CDR3 amino acids: CATSPLRTGELFF. The CDR3 nucleotides are TGTGCCACCAGTCCCTTACGAACCGGGGAGCTGTTTTTT.

The genes are TRBV9 and TRBJ2-2; 8 bases fit TRBD1. The CDR3 consists of 21 residues. The junction had 24 bases not matched to a gene; V was cut back by 1 base and J by 7 bases. CDR1 is SGDLS, CDR2 YYNGEE, per germline. The chain's CDR3 is CASSVSRPRKRTGSAGGELFF. DNA for the CDR3: TGTGCCAGCAGCGTAAGTAGGCCCCGGAAAAGGACAGGGAGCGCGGGCGGGGAGCTGTTTTTT.

The gene calls are TRBV4-3 and TRBJ2-4, with 7 bases that match TRBD1. The ends lost 0 bases at V and 0 bases at J; junction bases unmatched: 8. This CDR3 contains 18 residues. In germline, CDR1 is LGHNA, CDR2 YSLEER. CDR3 residues: CASSQDLRQGLAKNIQYF. The CDR3 DNA reads TGCGCCAGCAGCCAAGATCTTCGACAGGGCCTAGCCAAAAACATTCAGTACTTC.

The V and J genes are TRBV21-1 and TRBJ2-7; TRBD2 is taken as the D call from the table, unchecked against the DNA. TRBV21-1 counts as a pseudogene. This CDR3 region has 13 residues. The CDR3, as DNA: TGTGCCAGCAGCAAAGGTTCGCGGTACGAGCAGTACTTC. This translates into CASSKGSRYEQYF.

This chain connects TRBV12-3 or TRBV12-4 to TRBJ2-7, with D uncertain. The CDR3 consists of 12 residues. The V gene lost 6 bases and the J gene lost 4 bases, with 10 bases spanning the gap. CDR3 amino acids: CASSRSSYEQYF. DNA of the CDR3: TGTGCCAGCAGCAGATCTAGTTACGAGCAGTACTTC.

The table lists this clone with a count of one. The rearrangement links TRBV6-1 to TRBJ2-3, with 8 bases that match TRBD2. V dropped 4 bases and J dropped 2; count of bases not matched to a gene: 14. The CDR3 is 18 amino acids. Germline values: CDR1 MNHNS, CDR2 SASEGT. The CDR3 DNA is TGTGCCAGCAGTGGGGGGAGCGGGAGTTTCCTACTCACAGATACGCAGTATTTT. Translation: CASSGGSGSFLLTDTQYF.

The chain recombines TRBV5-8 with TRBJ1-6; no clear D gene. The germline gives CDR1 SGHTS, CDR2 YDEGEE. Deletions cut 1 base from V and 8 bases from J, with 7 bases between. The CDR3 consists of 13 residues. The CDR3 loop is CASSLFGYSPLHF. The CDR3 DNA reads as TGTGCCAGCAGCTTGTTCGGGTATTCACCCCTCCACTTT.

The rearrangement links TRBV5-6 to TRBJ2-7; D might be TRBD1 (5 bases). Germline V CDR1 and CDR2: SGHDT, YYEEEE. The CDR3 has 13 residues. Trimming removed 4 bases from V and 3 bases from J, with 11 bases in between. CDR3 in amino acids: CASSAGWYYEQYF. The CDR3 DNA is TGTGCCAGCAGCGCAGGGTGGTACTACGAGCAGTACTTC.

The rearrangement joins TRBV6-5 to TRBJ1-2, with 9 nucleotides matching TRBD1. The germline V gene encodes CDR1 MNHEY and CDR2 SVGAGI. With V trimmed by 10 bases and J by 3 bases, 3 bases remained unmatched. This CDR3 contains 12 residues. The CDR3 sequence: CATGDRDYGYTF. CDR3 nucleotides: TGTGCCACGGGGGACAGGGACTATGGCTACACCTTC.

The chain is built from TRBV12-3 or TRBV12-4 and TRBJ1-2; D not certain. V lost 6 bases and J lost 0, with 8 bases in between. The CDR3 length is 13 residues. The CDR3 is CASSSGANYGYTF. CDR3 nucleotide sequence: TGTGCCAGCAGCTCCGGGGCTAACTATGGCTACACCTTC.

This clone has just a few counts. The chain couples TRBV5-6 to TRBJ1-5; 7 bases fit TRBD1. The CDR3 sequence is 16 residues long. Germline CDR1 reads SGHDT; CDR2 reads YYEEEE. After removal of 4 bases from V and 1 base from J, the junction contained 8 bases not matched to a gene. CDR3 bases: TGTGCCAGCAGCCTACGGACAGGATCAAGCAATCAGCCCCAGCATTTT. The encoded protein is CASSLRTGSSNQPQHF.

The chain carries TRBV5-5 and TRBJ1-1; no clear D gene. Trimming removed 0 bases from V and 4 bases from J, with 10 bases in between. The CDR3 contains 14 residues. Germline lookup yields CDR1 SGHKS and CDR2 YYEKEE (reference sequence). Here the CDR3 reads CASSLGAEGTEAFF. CDR3 in DNA: TGTGCCAGCAGCTTGGGAGCGGAGGGCACTGAAGCTTTCTTT.

The chain is built from TRBV10-3 and TRBJ2-7, with 9 positions matching TRBD2. This CDR3 comprises 15 residues. The V and J ends lost 0 bases and 3 bases, in that order; junction bases with no gene match: 3. Germline CDR1 reads ENHRY; CDR2 reads SYGVKD. Here the CDR3 DNA reads TGTGCCATCAGTGAGTCTGAGACTAGCGGCTACGAGCAGTACTTC. Protein product: CAISESETSGYEQYF.

This clone was seen a handful of times. The chain carries TRBV11-2 and TRBJ2-1; D is ambiguous. The CDR3 loop spans 14 amino acids. The germline gives CDR1 SGHAT, CDR2 FQNNGV. Deletions cut 0 bases from V and 5 bases from J, with 8 bases between. The CDR3 bases are TGTGCCAGCAGCTTAGACGCGGCAAACAATGAGCAGTTCTTC. The encoded protein is CASSLDAANNEQFF.

The genes are TRBV12-3 or TRBV12-4 and TRBJ2-7; D remains unclear. The CDR3 runs to 11 residues. The V end was cut by 2 bases, the J end by 4 bases, with 3 bases between. CDR3 loop: CASSLQYEQYF. Here the CDR3 DNA reads TGTGCCAGCAGTTTACAGTACGAGCAGTACTTC.

This CDR3 reads CASSRDRGGQPQHF. The CDR3 nucleotides are TGCGCCAGCAGCCGAGACAGGGGCGGTCAGCCCCAGCATTTT. V gene TRBV4-3 combines with J gene TRBJ1-5; TRBD1 agrees at 8 bases. CDR1 is LGHNA and CDR2 is YSLEER in the germline V gene. This CDR3 has 14 amino acids. Losses at the gene ends were 4 bases for V and 6 bases for J; bases not matched to a gene: 5.

This chain joins TRBV9 and TRBJ1-1, with D unresolved. The V gene lost 0 bases and the J gene lost 7 bases, with 10 bases spanning the gap. Germline CDR1 is SGDLS and CDR2 is YYNGEE. This CDR3 has 13 amino acids. The CDR3 DNA follows: TGTGCCAGCAGCGTAGCCTTTCTAGGTGAAGCTTTCTTT. Amino acids: CASSVAFLGEAFF. The full variable domain, rest sourced from reference TRBV9 and TRBJ1-1, is DSGVTQTPKHLITATGQRVTLRCSPRSGDLSVYWYQQSLDQGLQFLIQYYNGEERAKGNILERFSAQQFPDLHSELNLSSLELGDSALYFCASSVAFLGEAFFGQGTRLTVV.

The chain employs TRBV18 and TRBJ2-2; 7 bases agree with TRBD1. The CDR3 length is 15 residues. Per the germline V gene, CDR1 is KGHSH and CDR2 is LQKENI. Unmatched junction bases numbered 3, after V lost 1 base and J lost 4 bases. CDR3 in DNA: TGTGCCAGCTCACCACAGGGGGCGCTCACCGGGGAGCTGTTTTTT. Its protein is CASSPQGALTGELFF.

The chain employs TRBV10-3 and TRBJ1-5; 8 bases are shared with TRBD1. This CDR3 has 15 residues. The germline gives CDR1 ENHRY, CDR2 SYGVKD. The V gene end was trimmed by 4 bases and the J gene end by 4 bases; junction bases not matched to a gene: 6. The CDR3 region has the DNA TGTGCCATCAGTGGTGACAGGGGAGTAAATCAGCCCCAGCATTTT. Its protein product is CAISGDRGVNQPQHF.

This clone was recorded a few times. The chain employs TRBV27 and TRBJ1-5; perhaps TRBD1 as D (6 bases). Germline-derived CDR1 and CDR2 are MNHEY and SMNVEV (reference sequence). The V end was cut by 3 bases, the J end by 0 bases, with 9 bases between. CDR3 length equals 15 residues. The DNA for the CDR3 is TGTGCCAGCAGTTTTTCAGGGGTTAGCAATCAGCCCCAGCATTTT. The encoded protein is CASSFSGVSNQPQHF.

The rearrangement joins TRBV3-1 (or the pseudogene TRBV3-2) to TRBJ2-5, with TRBD2 matching over 10 bases. The CDR3 consists of 15 residues. Trimming took 2 bases from V and 5 from J; bases not matched to a gene: 5. CDR1 and CDR2 (germline): LGHDT, YNNKEL (reference sequence). CDR3 amino acids: CASSQPSGSGETQYF. The CDR3 bases are TGTGCCAGCAGCCAACCTAGCGGGAGCGGGGAGACCCAGTACTTC.

This clone was counted once. J is TRBJ1-5 and V is TRBV12-5; D unresolved. The CDR3 runs to 13 residues. V was trimmed by 7 bases and J by 8 bases, leaving 15 bases between them. Germline values: CDR1 LGHNT, CDR2 FRNRAP. The CDR3 loop reads CASATSRQEPQHF. In nucleotides, the CDR3 is TGTGCTAGTGCCACGAGCCGGCAGGAGCCCCAGCATTTT.